These 6 T cell receptor beta chains were sequenced from one sample in a study of T cells in Graves' hyperthyroidism and ophthalmopathy. The CDR3 regions of TCR beta were amplified from RNA transcripts. First-round RT-PCR with HTBI primers amplified the TCR CDR3 region. TCRdb recomputed calls from the multiplex PCR reads with MiXCR, one row per CDR3 protein. Among a few hundred thousand distinct CDR3 sequences listed, approximately 17% were seen once. Source material: blood. Receptors were obtained from a man in his late teens or twenties with Graves' ophthalmopathy.

This clonotype came up many times. The J gene is TRBJ1-5, the V gene TRBV28; 7 positions agree with TRBD1. This CDR3 has 16 amino acids. Germline loops: CDR1 MDHEN, CDR2 SYDVKM. Losses at the gene ends were 1 base for V and 3 bases for J; bases not matched to a gene: 6. CDR3 sequence: CASSLLGQASNQPQHF. The CDR3 nucleotides read TGTGCCAGCAGTTTATTAGGACAGGCCTCCAATCAGCCCCAGCATTTT.

J is TRBJ2-2 and V is TRBV6-5; D is perhaps TRBD1 (6 bases). The CDR3 has 15 amino acids. The V end lost 0 bases, the J end lost 7 bases, and 12 bases lay between the germline ends. Germline-derived CDR1 and CDR2 are MNHEY and SVGAGI. The chain's CDR3 is CASSYSGAHSGELFF. CDR3 nucleotides: TGTGCCAGCAGTTACTCGGGGGCCCATAGCGGGGAGCTGTTTTTT.

This clonotype was seen at least ten times. The rearrangement links TRBV24-1 to TRBJ1-2; 7 nucleotides match TRBD1. The CDR3 sequence is 16 residues long. Per the germline V gene, CDR1 is KGHDR and CDR2 is SFDVKD. The V and J ends lost 2 bases and 4 bases, in that order; junction bases with no gene match: 9. As DNA, the CDR3 is TGTGCCACCAGTGATTCTCAGGGGGAGCTTGGCTATGGCTACACCTTC. Protein sequence: CATSDSQGELGYGYTF.

This clonotype was counted between two and nine times. The chain joins TRBV27 to TRBJ2-3; D perhaps matches TRBD1 (6 bases). Deletions cut 8 bases from V and 0 bases from J, with 12 bases between. The CDR3 sequence is 14 residues long. Per the germline V gene, CDR1 is MNHEY and CDR2 is SMNVEV (reference sequence). CDR3 in amino acids: CASRTGWSTDTQYF. The CDR3 region has the DNA TGTGCCAGCCGAACAGGGTGGAGCACAGATACGCAGTATTTT.

This clonotype was recorded many times. The V and J genes are TRBV6-1 and TRBJ1-5; D is perhaps TRBD1 (6 bases). The CDR3 consists of 13 residues. V lost 5 bases and J lost 3, with 8 bases in between. The germline V gene has CDR1 MNHNS and CDR2 SASEGT. Here the CDR3 reads CASSNRDNQPQHF. CDR3 coding DNA: TGTGCCAGCAGTAACAGGGACAATCAGCCCCAGCATTTT.

This clonotype was found many times. The V and J genes are TRBV28 and TRBJ1-2; 9 positions match TRBD1. The length of the CDR3 is 12 residues. Germline-derived CDR1 and CDR2 are MDHEN and SYDVKM. V shed 6 bases and J 5 bases; nucleotides not matched to a gene: 1. Written as DNA, the CDR3 is TGTGCCAGCAGACAGGGGGCTTATGGCTACACCTTC. Its protein is CASRQGAYGYTF.